A single sample gave rise to the 24 T cell receptor beta chains below, sequenced in a study of blood T cell repertoires in COVID-19. Only in-frame clones appear in the TCRdb table, and some are missing; sequencing was by immunoSEQ multiplex PCR. The sample has approximately 100,000 clones, over 70% seen once. Material for sequencing was peripheral blood. The receptor set was obtained from a human donor with acute or convalescent COVID-19. The donor label of this sample is uncertain.

The chain has TRBV13 and TRBJ1-1; D is unclear. The ends were cut back, 5 bases at V and 3 bases at J, with 13 bases in the middle. The CDR3 runs to 14 residues. Germline V gene lookup returns CDR1 PRHDT and CDR2 FYEKMQ (reference sequence). This CDR3 reads CASSPRGGYTEAFF. CDR3 nucleotide sequence: TGTGCCAGCAGCCCCCGAGGAGGGTACACTGAAGCTTTCTTT.

The chain employs TRBV11-2 and TRBJ2-5; 15 bases line up with TRBD2. Trimming cost V 5 bases and J 5 bases; bases outside gene matches: 12. CDR1 is SGHAT and CDR2 is FQNNGV in the germline V gene. The CDR3 extends over 18 amino acids. CDR3 region: CASSNRRTSGGALETQYF. DNA of the CDR3: TGTGCCAGCAGCAACCGCCGGACTAGCGGGGGGGCCCTGGAGACCCAGTACTTC.

The sample holds many counts of this clone. The rearrangement joins TRBV30 to TRBJ2-3; D is perhaps TRBD1 (6 bases). CDR1 is GTSNPN, CDR2 SVGIG, per germline (reference sequence). Trimming removed 5 bases from V and 4 bases from J, with 13 bases in between. This CDR3 spans 13 amino acids. CDR3: CAWEGNRADTQYF. The CDR3 DNA reads as TGTGCCTGGGAGGGGAACAGGGCAGATACGCAGTATTTT.

The chain carries TRBV7-9 and TRBJ2-3; 10 bases map to TRBD2. Germline trimming cut 5 bases from V and 2 bases from J; bases unmatched to any gene: 4. The CDR3 is 15 residues long. Germline assignment: CDR1 SEHNR and CDR2 FQNEAQ (reference sequence). CDR3 protein: CASSPLAGVTDTQYF. CDR3 DNA: TGTGCCAGCAGCCCCCTAGCGGGGGTCACAGATACGCAGTATTTT.

This clone was observed a single time. An end of the junction differs from the germline gene, which may be a read error. The chain employs TRBV28 and TRBJ1-6; D might be TRBD1 (6 bases). The CDR3 has 13 amino acids. Germline values: CDR1 MDHEN, CDR2 SYDVKM. The CDR3 sequence is CATSQYREGIHYF. The DNA of the CDR3 is TGTGCCACTTCTCAATACAGGGAGGGAATTCACTACTTT.

The CDR3: CASSLLAGGTGEQYF. CDR3 DNA sequence: TGTGCCAGCAGCTTACTGGCGGGGGGTACGGGGGAGCAGTACTTC. This rearrangement joins TRBV7-2 to TRBJ2-7, with 8 bases identical to TRBD2. The CDR3 has 15 residues. Trimming took 2 bases from V and 7 from J; bases not matched to a gene: 10. Per germline, CDR1 SGHTA and CDR2 FQGNSA.

The rearrangement uses TRBV5-1 and TRBJ2-3, with TRBD2 as a possible D gene (6 bases). The CDR3 length is 14 residues. The germline V gene has CDR1 SGHRS and CDR2 YFSETQ. V lost 3 bases and J 3 bases, leaving 11 bases between the germline ends. CDR3 nucleotide sequence: TGCGCCAGCAGCTGGAGACTAGGAACAGATACGCAGTATTTT. Translating it yields CASSWRLGTDTQYF.

The chain combines TRBV30 with TRBJ2-2; 7 bases agree with TRBD2. This CDR3 comprises 13 residues. Trimming cost V 4 bases and J 4 bases; bases outside gene matches: 3. The V gene's germline CDR1 is GTSNPN and CDR2 SVGIG (reference sequence). The CDR3 is CAWTGRVTGELFF. Written as DNA, the CDR3 is TGTGCCTGGACAGGGAGGGTCACCGGGGAGCTGTTTTTT.

This chain uses TRBV2 with TRBJ2-1; TRBD2 matches 15 bases. The CDR3 is 18 residues long. Per the germline V gene, CDR1 is SNHLY and CDR2 is FYNNEI. Trimming removed 6 bases from V and 1 base from J; junction bases left unmatched: 7. The CDR3 loop reads CASRPGTSGGSSYNEQFF. The CDR3 DNA is TGTGCCAGCAGACCCGGGACTAGCGGGGGGTCGTCCTACAATGAGCAGTTCTTC.

The CDR3 DNA reads TGCAGCGTTGCGGGGAACGAGCAGTACTTC. Its protein product is CSVAGNEQYF. The rearrangement links TRBV29-1 to TRBJ2-7; a weak D match, TRBD2 (5 bases). The CDR3 runs to 10 residues. V lost 4 bases and J 5 bases, leaving 6 bases between the germline ends. CDR1 and CDR2 (germline): SQVTM, ANQGSEA.

DNA of the CDR3: TGTGCCAGTAGCCGACCTAGCGGGGGGGTGGCCGGGGAGCTGTTTTTT. As protein: CASSRPSGGVAGELFF. This chain joins TRBV19 and TRBJ2-2; 12 positions agree with TRBD2. CDR1 is LNHDA, CDR2 SQIVND, per germline (reference sequence). With V trimmed by 6 bases and J by 6 bases, 8 bases remained unmatched. This CDR3 is 16 amino acids long.

The V gene is TRBV2, the J gene TRBJ1-6; 10 bases line up with TRBD1. After removal of 6 bases from V and 11 bases from J, the junction contained 7 bases not matched to a gene. Per the germline V gene, CDR1 is SNHLY and CDR2 is FYNNEI. This CDR3 has 14 residues. Here the CDR3 DNA reads TGTGCCAGCAGGGAGACAGGGGGCGGGACACCCCTCCACTTT. Its translation is CASRETGGGTPLHF.

CDR3 sequence reads: CASGLITGEQYF. The DNA of the CDR3 is TGTGCTAGTGGACTCATCACAGGAGAGCAGTACTTC. This sequence joins TRBV12-5 and TRBJ2-7; TRBD1 is a possible D gene (5 bases). CDR3 length equals 12 residues. Germline CDR1 LGHNT, CDR2 FRNRAP. V lost 6 bases to trimming and J lost 7 bases, with 13 bases between them.

This clone was seen just once. The rearrangement joins TRBV5-4 to TRBJ1-2; 10 positions match TRBD1. Germline CDR1 reads SGHNT; CDR2 reads YYREEE (reference sequence). The V gene end was trimmed by 4 bases and the J gene end by 2 bases; junction bases not matched to a gene: 5. The CDR3 extends over 15 amino acids. The CDR3 region is CASSPTGGENYGYTF. Here the CDR3 DNA reads TGTGCCAGCAGCCCGACAGGGGGCGAGAACTATGGCTACACCTTC. Combining the CDR3 with reference TRBV5-4 and TRBJ1-2 gives the whole variable domain ETGVTQSPTHLIKTRGQQVTLRCSSQSGHNTVSWYQQALGQGPQFIFQYYREEENGRGNFPPRFSGLQFPNYSSELNVNALELDDSALYLCASSPTGGENYGYTFGSGTRLTVV.

This clone was picked up many times. V and J are TRBV6-5 and TRBJ2-7; TRBD1 matches at 8 bases. This CDR3 is built from 15 residues. CDR1 and CDR2 from the germline V gene are MNHEY and SVGAGI. With 0 bases clipped from V and 4 bases from J, the junction kept 5 bases outside the gene matches. In DNA form, the CDR3 reads TGTGCCAGCAGTTACTCGTTGCAGGGGGCTTACGAGCAGTACTTC. It yields the protein CASSYSLQGAYEQYF.

The chain joins TRBV6-1 to TRBJ1-5; tentative D call: TRBD1 (5 bases). Trimming pared 2 bases from V and 0 bases from J, leaving 14 bases between. The CDR3 totals 17 residues. Germline V gene lookup returns CDR1 MNHNS and CDR2 SASEGT. CDR3 in DNA: TGTGCCAGCAGTGAATCCCTCGCAGGGTTTAGCAATCAGCCCCAGCATTTT. It codes for CASSESLAGFSNQPQHF.

The chain couples TRBV10-3 to TRBJ1-6, with a weak D call TRBD1 (5 bases). V was pared by 3 bases and J by 9 bases, with 12 bases between. CDR3 length equals 14 residues. Looked up from germline, CDR1 is ENHRY and CDR2 is SYGVKD. This CDR3 is CAISEQVPPSPLHF. CDR3 bases: TGTGCCATCAGTGAACAGGTTCCACCTTCACCCCTCCACTTT.

The rearrangement links TRBV7-8 to TRBJ2-2; 9 bases match TRBD2. Germline lookup yields CDR1 SGHVS and CDR2 FQNEAQ. Trimming removed 4 bases from V and 9 bases from J; junction bases left unmatched: 9. This CDR3 spans 15 amino acids. CDR3: CASSSTGGGDWELFF. The DNA of the CDR3 is TGTGCCAGCAGCTCAACTGGCGGGGGGGACTGGGAGCTGTTTTTT. Full variable domain (remainder filled in from reference TRBV7-8 and TRBJ2-2): GAGVSQSPRYKVAKRGQDVALRCDPISGHVSLFWYQQALGQGPEFLTYFQNEAQLDKSGLPSDRFFAERPEGSVSTLKIQRTQQEDSAVYLCASSSTGGGDWELFFGEGSRLTVL.

CDR3 amino acids: CATSDPIQRPNTDTQYF. The CDR3 bases are TGTGCCACCAGTGATCCCATTCAGCGGCCTAACACAGATACGCAGTATTTT. This chain connects TRBV24-1 to TRBJ2-3; possibly TRBD2 for D (5 bases). Germline values: CDR1 KGHDR, CDR2 SFDVKD. The CDR3 is 17 amino acids. Trimming took off 3 bases at V and 2 bases at J, with 17 bases between the two ends.

The rearrangement links TRBV5-8 to TRBJ1-4, with D tentatively TRBD1 (5 bases). CDR1 is SGHTS and CDR2 is YDEGEE in the germline V gene. V lost 3 bases, J lost 6 bases, and 12 bases lay in between. The CDR3 is made up of 14 amino acids. The CDR3 region has the DNA TGTGCCAGCAGCTCGGACATGGTCGATGAAAAACTGTTTTTT. Its translation is CASSSDMVDEKLFF.

The J gene is TRBJ2-5, the V gene TRBV7-9; D remains ambiguous. This CDR3 has 12 amino acids. V was clipped by 3 bases and J by 2 bases, with 4 bases between them. Germline CDR1 is SEHNR and CDR2 is FQNEAQ (reference sequence). The CDR3 sequence is CASSFLQETQYF. For the CDR3, the DNA is TGTGCCAGCAGCTTCTTACAAGAGACCCAGTACTTC.

The CDR3: CASSPSFETGSPLHF. CDR3 nucleotide sequence: TGTGCCAGCTCACCAAGCTTCGAGACGGGTTCACCCCTCCACTTT. The V gene is TRBV18, the J gene TRBJ1-6; D gene ambiguous. The CDR3 is 15 residues long. Trimming cost V 2 bases and J 9 bases, with 14 bases left between them. Per germline, CDR1 KGHSH and CDR2 LQKENI. The whole variable domain, remainder taken from reference TRBV18 and TRBJ1-6, is NAGVMQNPRHLVRRRGQEARLRCSPMKGHSHVYWYRQLPEEGLKFMVYLQKENIIDESGMPKERFSAEFPKEGPSILRIQQVVRGDSAAYFCASSPSFETGSPLHFGNGTRLTVT.

The chain combines TRBV6-7 with TRBJ2-1, with 11 nucleotides matching TRBD1. TRBV6-7 is treated as an ORF (open reading frame) with a function not yet certain. The V segment lost 6 bases and the J segment 4 bases; nucleotides outside the gene matches: 11. The CDR3 covers 17 residues. CDR3 sequence: CASSQGTGGILYNEQFF. The DNA of the CDR3 is TGTGCCAGCAGCCAAGGGACAGGGGGTATTCTGTACAATGAGCAGTTCTTC.

CDR3 in amino acids: CASSLSDRSYGYTF. The CDR3 region has the DNA TGTGCCAGCAGTTTATCGGACAGGAGCTATGGCTACACCTTC. The J gene is TRBJ1-2, the V gene TRBV27; 7 bases are shared with TRBD1. Germline CDR1 and CDR2: MNHEY and SMNVEV (reference sequence). The CDR3 has 14 amino acids. The V segment lost 0 bases and the J segment 4 bases; nucleotides outside the gene matches: 2.